The T cell receptor beta chain under discussion was sequenced for a study of shared clonotypes between healthy human individuals (dated by TCRdb to about 2020). Background for the entire study: The cohort comprised two women and three men aged 18 to 49 years. For each donor, three plates each were used for CD4 naive and CD4 memory, two plates were used for CD8 naive, and one plate was used for CD8 memory. To estimate repertoire size and how much clonotype sharing occurs between individuals, the study deeply sequenced the blood TCR repertoires of a handful of healthy adults. Different laboratories and diverse techniques were used to prepare libraries and sequence TCR repertoires, to increase sequencing depth and limit assay-specific biases. Leukapheresis yielded between about 0.9 and 8.9 billion PBMCs per donor.

CDR1 SGHDT and CDR2 YYEEEE were looked up in the germline V gene. The CDR3 goes from the cysteine to the phenylalanine over 15 residues. Just the 45-base CDR3 DNA is kept, in frame starting at base 1. A distance of 14 bases separates the germline ends of V and J, which lose 3 bases and 2 bases respectively. Healthy HIV-negative adults with no recently reported acute infections or vaccinations were included as donors. All donors were Caucasian adults living in Nashville, Tennessee, USA. CD4+ T cells were enriched by magnetic negative selection; naive cells were then positively selected on CD45RA, and the negative fraction formed the memory subset. Blood was obtained by leukapheresis, after which PBMCs were separated by Ficoll-Histopaque density gradient centrifugation and cryopreserved in liquid nitrogen vapor phase. Analytical flow cytometry was used to check the purity and quantity of every magnetically sorted T cell population. Genomic DNA was isolated from every sorted fraction and measured by UV absorbance on a Nanodrop 2000c.

General conclusions and limits of the study: Pairwise subsampling led to the expectation that sequencing depth would affect the degree of clonotype sharing among donors. Sampling was limited to blood, and TCR repertoires in tissue likely differ from TCR repertoires in blood. The small number of donors limited the genetic and exposure-history diversity represented. Even with the large sequencing depth, rarefaction of the sorted-subset datasets indicated that sequencing was incomplete. Naive subsets generally had larger estimated clonotype richness than memory subsets. When a few donors were compared, the shared fraction of clonotypes was 5% to 6.5% for naive CD4, 3.5% for naive CD8, roughly 2.5% for memory CD4, and 0.35% to 0.5% for memory CD8. Higher generation probabilities were observed for clonotypes shared by all four sorted-subset donors than for non-shared clonotypes.

Using the deep immunoSEQ assay, multiplex PCR amplified TCR CDR3 regions from genomic DNA. Extracted genomic DNA from each cell subset was spread evenly across all wells of several immunoSEQ 96-well plates, with each plate serving as a replicate. For sorted subsets, approximately 210 ng genomic DNA, equal to 30,000 or so T cell genomes, was loaded into each replicate PCR. Purified libraries were quantified with a Qubit 3.0 fluorometer, sized on a Bioanalyzer 2100, and re-quantified with the KAPA Library Quantification kit. Every immunoSEQ 96-well plate was sequenced on a dedicated single-read 150-cycle Illumina NextSeq 550 flow cell. Processing in the source paper ran as follows. The immunoSEQ output contained only junctional sequences without quality scores, so filtering could not match that applied to full-length reads. Sequences were annotated with PyIR, a Python wrapper for IgBLAST v1.9, and V/J genes and CDR3 were assigned using IMGT germline references. Reads were removed for weak V/J assignments (E-value above 1e-6), missing CDR3, stop codons, out-of-frame junctions, or ambiguous translated residues. V3J clonotypes were defined as sequences sharing the same inferred V gene, J gene, and CDR3 amino acid sequence. Percentage overlap between repertoires was computed as shared unique clonotypes divided by the size of the smaller repertoire. Repertoire richness was assessed with RTK rarefaction, the Chao1 estimator, and Recon v2.1 estimates of unobserved clonotypes. Generation probabilities for all TCRbeta clonotypes obtained by the gDNA method from four donors were computed using OLGA. Drawn from immuneACCESS, this table holds only the in-frame rearrangements with V and J called that TCRdb kept. Clones are partly lost; checked studies trace under half to an unresolved V gene and leave the rest unexplained. The DNA gave D and trimming, while V, J and clone size come from that table. The sample table lists some 240,000 clones, 65% to 70% of them with a count of one. Of the sample, over 8.5% falls within the top ten clones.

As regards this clone: It lacks a known antigen. Base quality data are lacking; no much larger clone is found one base away.

The clonotype originates from a man in his thirties or forties in good health. In this chain, TRBV5-6 is recombined with TRBJ2-5, and perhaps TRBD1 as D gene, on 5 matching bases. Material: memory CD4+ T cells sorted from blood. What the cell subset or site label conveys for this sample: CD45RA-negative fraction. The bases read TGTGCCAGCAGCTCAGGGAAATGGGCACAAGAGACCCAGTACTTC. Its protein product is CASSSGKWAQETQYF.